This T cell receptor (beta chain) comes out of a study of CD8 T cells in Susac syndrome. Reverse transcription of roughly 0.45 to 1 ug RNA was performed with random hexamers. TCRdb independently ran MiXCR on the immunoSEQ multiplex PCR reads; one entry per CDR3 protein. Here the sample spans 200,000 or so distinct CDR3 sequences, about 90% being singletons. Germline V gene sequence: CDR1 SGHAT, CDR2 FQNNGV. With 1 base removed from V and 5 bases from J, the gap between germline ends came to 15 bases. The CDR3 totals 15 residues. The receptor was isolated from a human donor with multiple sclerosis. Sequences were obtained from CD8+ T cells from PBMCs. This chain joins TRBV11-2 and TRBJ2-7; a possible D gene is TRBD1 (6 bases). CDR3 coding DNA: TGTGCCAGCAGCTTAGTTCGGACAGCTCGTGACGAGCAGTACTTC. Amino acids: CASSLVRTARDEQYF.